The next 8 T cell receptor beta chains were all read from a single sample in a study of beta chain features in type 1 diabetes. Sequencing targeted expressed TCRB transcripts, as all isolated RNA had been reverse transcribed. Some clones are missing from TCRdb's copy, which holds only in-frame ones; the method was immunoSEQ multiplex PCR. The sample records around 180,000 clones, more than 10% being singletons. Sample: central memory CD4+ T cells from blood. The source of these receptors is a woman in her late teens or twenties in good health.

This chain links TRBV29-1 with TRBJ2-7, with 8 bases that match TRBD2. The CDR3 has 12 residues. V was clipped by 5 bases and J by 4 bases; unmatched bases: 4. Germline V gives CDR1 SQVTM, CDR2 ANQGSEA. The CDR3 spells CSVYGTSYEQYF. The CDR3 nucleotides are TGCAGCGTTTATGGGACTAGTTACGAGCAGTACTTC.

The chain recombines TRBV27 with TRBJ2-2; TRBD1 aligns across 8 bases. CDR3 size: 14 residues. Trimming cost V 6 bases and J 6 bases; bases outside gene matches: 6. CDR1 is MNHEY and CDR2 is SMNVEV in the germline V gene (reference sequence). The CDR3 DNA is TGTGCCAGCAGGACTGGACAGGGACCCGGGGAGCTGTTTTTT. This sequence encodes CASRTGQGPGELFF.

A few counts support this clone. DNA for the CDR3: TGTGCCAGCAGACGGGGACAGAATAGCAATCAGCCCCAGCATTTT. Protein product: CASRRGQNSNQPQHF. The gene calls are TRBV27 and TRBJ1-5; 7 bases align to TRBD1. The CDR3 is 15 amino acids. CDR1 and CDR2 from the germline V gene are MNHEY and SMNVEV (reference sequence). V gave up 6 bases and J gave up 0 bases; unmatched junction bases: 5.

The CDR3: CASSSYADRGLGETQYF. The DNA for the CDR3 is TGTGCCAGCAGCTCCTATGCCGACAGGGGGCTGGGAGAGACCCAGTACTTC. The chain links TRBV28 to TRBJ2-5; 10 nucleotides agree with TRBD1. Germline CDR1 MDHEN, CDR2 SYDVKM. J was trimmed by 4 bases and V by 6 bases; bases with no gene match: 14. CDR3 length: 17 amino acids.

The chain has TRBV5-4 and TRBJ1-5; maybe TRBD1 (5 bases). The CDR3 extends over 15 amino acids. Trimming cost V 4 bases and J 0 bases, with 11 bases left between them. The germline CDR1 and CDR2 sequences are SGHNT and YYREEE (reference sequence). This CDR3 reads CASSRDSNSNQPQHF. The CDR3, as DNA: TGTGCCAGCAGCCGAGACAGTAATAGCAATCAGCCCCAGCATTTT. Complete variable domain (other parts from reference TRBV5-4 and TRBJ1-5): ETGVTQSPTHLIKTRGQQVTLRCSSQSGHNTVSWYQQALGQGPQFIFQYYREEENGRGNFPPRFSGLQFPNYSSELNVNALELDDSALYLCASSRDSNSNQPQHFGDGTRLSIL.

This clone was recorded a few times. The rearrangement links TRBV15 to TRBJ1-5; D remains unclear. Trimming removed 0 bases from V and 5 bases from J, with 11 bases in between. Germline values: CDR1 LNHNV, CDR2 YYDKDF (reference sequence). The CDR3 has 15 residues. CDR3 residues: CATSRDRVGDQPQHF. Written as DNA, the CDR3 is TGTGCCACCAGCAGAGATCGGGTGGGTGATCAGCCCCAGCATTTT.

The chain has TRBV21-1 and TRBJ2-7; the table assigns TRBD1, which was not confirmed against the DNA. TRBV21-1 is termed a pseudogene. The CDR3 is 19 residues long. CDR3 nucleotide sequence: TGTGCCAGCAGCCTGATTCCGCGGGACAGAGTATCCCCCGATGATAGAACGTACTTC. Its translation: CASSLIPRDRVSPDDRTYF.

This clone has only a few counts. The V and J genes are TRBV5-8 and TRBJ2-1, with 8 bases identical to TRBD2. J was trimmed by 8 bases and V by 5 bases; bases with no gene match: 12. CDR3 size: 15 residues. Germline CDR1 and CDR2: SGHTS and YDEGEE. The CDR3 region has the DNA TGTGCCAGCAGATCCGGGACTAGTCGGGAGGATGAGCAGTTCTTC. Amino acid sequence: CASRSGTSREDEQFF.